This T cell receptor beta chain is drawn from a study of CD8+CD57+ T cells in acquired aplastic anemia. A single count supports this clonotype. One junction end does not reproduce the germline sequence, and a read error may be involved. CD8+CD57+ cell expansion had been shown by flow cytometry in patients chosen for sequencing. CDR3 length: 14 amino acids. Germline CDR1 reads SEHNR; CDR2 reads FQNEAQ (reference sequence). Profiling that covered TCR beta VDJ and CDR3 relied on genomic DNA as its template. TCRdb ran MiXCR on the reads and lists one entry per CDR3 protein. The sample has about 58,000 distinct CDR3 sequences, around 60% seen once; the top ten hold around 15%.

This rearrangement joins TRBV7-9 to TRBJ1-2; D is possibly TRBD1 (5 bases). The sequencing sample was made of sorted CD4+, CD8+, or CD8+CD57+ T cells (not recorded which) from PBMCs. This TCR was sampled from a human donor with aplastic anemia. The CDR3 nucleotides are TGTGCCAGCAGCAATACGCGGGGCCTGTATGGTTACACCTTC. This sequence encodes CASSNTRGLYGYTF.